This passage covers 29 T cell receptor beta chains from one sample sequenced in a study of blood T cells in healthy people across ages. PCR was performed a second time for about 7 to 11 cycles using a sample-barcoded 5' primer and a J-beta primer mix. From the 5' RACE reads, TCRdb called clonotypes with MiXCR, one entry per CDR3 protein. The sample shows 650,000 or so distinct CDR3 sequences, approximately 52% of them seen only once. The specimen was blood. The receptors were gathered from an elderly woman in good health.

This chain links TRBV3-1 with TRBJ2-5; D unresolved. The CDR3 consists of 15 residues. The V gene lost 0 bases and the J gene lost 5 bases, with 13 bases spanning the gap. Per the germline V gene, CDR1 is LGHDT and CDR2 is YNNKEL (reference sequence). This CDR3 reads CASSQELSGRETQYF. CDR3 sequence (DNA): TGTGCCAGCAGCCAAGAACTCAGTGGGCGGGAGACCCAGTACTTC.

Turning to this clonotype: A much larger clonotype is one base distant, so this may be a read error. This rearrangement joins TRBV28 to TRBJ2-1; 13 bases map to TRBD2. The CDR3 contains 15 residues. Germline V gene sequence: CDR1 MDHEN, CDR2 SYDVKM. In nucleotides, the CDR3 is TGTACCAGCAGTTCGGGACTAGCGGGACCGAATGAGCAGTTCTTC. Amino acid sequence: CTSSSGLAGPNEQFF.

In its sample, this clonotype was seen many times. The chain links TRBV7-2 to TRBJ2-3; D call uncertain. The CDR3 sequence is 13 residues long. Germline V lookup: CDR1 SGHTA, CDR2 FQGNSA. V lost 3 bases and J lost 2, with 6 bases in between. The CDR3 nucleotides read TGTGCCAGCAGCTTTTCAGCCACAGATACGCAGTATTTT. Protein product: CASSFSATDTQYF.

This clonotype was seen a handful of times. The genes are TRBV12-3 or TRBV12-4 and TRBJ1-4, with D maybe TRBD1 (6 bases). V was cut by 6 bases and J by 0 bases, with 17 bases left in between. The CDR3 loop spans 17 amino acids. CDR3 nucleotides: TGTGCCAGCAGGACCGGCTGGGGGCAGGCAACTAATGAAAAACTGTTTTTT. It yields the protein CASRTGWGQATNEKLFF.

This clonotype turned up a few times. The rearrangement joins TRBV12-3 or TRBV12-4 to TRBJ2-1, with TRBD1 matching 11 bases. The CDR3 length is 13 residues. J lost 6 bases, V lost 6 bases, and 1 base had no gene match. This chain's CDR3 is CASRGQGGNEQFF. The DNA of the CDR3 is TGTGCCAGCAGGGGACAGGGGGGCAATGAGCAGTTCTTC.

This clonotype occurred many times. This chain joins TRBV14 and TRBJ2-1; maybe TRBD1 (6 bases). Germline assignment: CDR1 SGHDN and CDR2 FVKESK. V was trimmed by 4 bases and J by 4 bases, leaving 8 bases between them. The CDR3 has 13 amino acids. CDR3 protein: CASSRTVYNEQFF. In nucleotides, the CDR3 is TGTGCCAGCAGCCGGACAGTATACAATGAGCAGTTCTTC.

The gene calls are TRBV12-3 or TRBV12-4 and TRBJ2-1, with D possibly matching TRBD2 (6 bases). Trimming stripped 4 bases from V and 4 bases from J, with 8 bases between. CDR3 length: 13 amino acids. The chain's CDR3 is CASSWEAYNEQFF. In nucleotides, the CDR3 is TGTGCCAGCAGTTGGGAGGCGTACAATGAGCAGTTCTTC.

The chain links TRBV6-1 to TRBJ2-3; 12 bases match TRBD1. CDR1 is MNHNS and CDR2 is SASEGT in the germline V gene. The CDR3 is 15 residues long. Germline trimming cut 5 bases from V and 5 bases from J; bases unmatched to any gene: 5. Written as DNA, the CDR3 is TGTGCCAGCAGTACCGGGACAGGGGGCGAAGATACGCAGTATTTT. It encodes CASSTGTGGEDTQYF.

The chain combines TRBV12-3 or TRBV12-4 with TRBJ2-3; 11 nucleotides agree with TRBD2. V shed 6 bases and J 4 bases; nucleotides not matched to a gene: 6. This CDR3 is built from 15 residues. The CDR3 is CASRPSGGRPDTQYF. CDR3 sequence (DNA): TGTGCCAGCAGACCTAGCGGGGGGCGGCCAGATACGCAGTATTTT.

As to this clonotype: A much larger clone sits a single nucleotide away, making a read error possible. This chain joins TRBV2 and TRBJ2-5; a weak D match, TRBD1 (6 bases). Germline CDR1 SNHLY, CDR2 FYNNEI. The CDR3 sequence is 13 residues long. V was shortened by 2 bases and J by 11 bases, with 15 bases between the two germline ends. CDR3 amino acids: CASSETGSHEQYF. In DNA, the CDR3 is TGTGCCAGCAGTGAAACAGGGTCACATGAGCAGTACTTC.

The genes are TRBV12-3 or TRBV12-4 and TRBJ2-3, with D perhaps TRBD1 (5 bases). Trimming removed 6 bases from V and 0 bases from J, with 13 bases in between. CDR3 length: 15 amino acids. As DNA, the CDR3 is TGTGCCAGCAGCCACACAGGAATCAGCACAGATACGCAGTATTTT. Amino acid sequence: CASSHTGISTDTQYF.

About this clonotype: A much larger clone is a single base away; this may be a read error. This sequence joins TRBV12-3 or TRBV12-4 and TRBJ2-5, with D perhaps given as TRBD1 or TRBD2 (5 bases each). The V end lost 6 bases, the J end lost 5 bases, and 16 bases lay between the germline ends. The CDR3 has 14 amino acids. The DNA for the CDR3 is TGTGCCAGCAGGGAATGGGACCGCTCGGAGACCCAGTACTTC. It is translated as CASREWDRSETQYF.

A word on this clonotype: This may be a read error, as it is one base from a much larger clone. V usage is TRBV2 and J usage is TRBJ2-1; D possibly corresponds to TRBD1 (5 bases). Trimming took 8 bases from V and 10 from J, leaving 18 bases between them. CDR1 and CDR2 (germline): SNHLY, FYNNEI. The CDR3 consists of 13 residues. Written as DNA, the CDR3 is TGTGCCAGCTACCTACCTGGCAGGGCCGAGCAGTTCTTC. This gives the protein CASYLPGRAEQFF. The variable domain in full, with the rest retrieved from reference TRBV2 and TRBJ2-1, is EPEVTQTPSHQVTQMGQEVILRCVPISNHLYFYWYRQILGQKVEFLVSFYNNEISEKSEIFDDQFSVERPDGSNFTLKIRSTKLEDSAMYFCASYLPGRAEQFFGPGTRLTVL.

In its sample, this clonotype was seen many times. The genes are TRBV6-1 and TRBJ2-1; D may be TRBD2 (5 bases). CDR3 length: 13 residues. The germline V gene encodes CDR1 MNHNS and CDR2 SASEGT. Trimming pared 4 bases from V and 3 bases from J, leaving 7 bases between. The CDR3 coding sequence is TGTGCCAGCAGTGCTCGGGACTACAATGAGCAGTTCTTC. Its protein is CASSARDYNEQFF.

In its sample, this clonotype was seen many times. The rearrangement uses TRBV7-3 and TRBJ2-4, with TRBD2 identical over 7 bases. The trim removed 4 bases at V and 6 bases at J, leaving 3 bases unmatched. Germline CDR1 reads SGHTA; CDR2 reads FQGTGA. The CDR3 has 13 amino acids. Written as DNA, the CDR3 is TGTGCCAGCAGCTCCGCTAGCGGAAACATTCAGTACTTC. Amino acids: CASSSASGNIQYF.

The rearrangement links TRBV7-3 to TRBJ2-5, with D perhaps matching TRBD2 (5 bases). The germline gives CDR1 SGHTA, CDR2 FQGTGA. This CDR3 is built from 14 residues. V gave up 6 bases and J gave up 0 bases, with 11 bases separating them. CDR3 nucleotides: TGTGCCAGCAGGGAGGACCCGTACCAAGAGACCCAGTACTTC. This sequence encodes CASREDPYQETQYF.

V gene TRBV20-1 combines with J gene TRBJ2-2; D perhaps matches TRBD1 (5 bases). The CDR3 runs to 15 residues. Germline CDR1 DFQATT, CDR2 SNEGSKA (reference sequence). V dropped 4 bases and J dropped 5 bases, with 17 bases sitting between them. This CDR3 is CSAKDPGLETGELFF. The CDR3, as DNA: TGCAGTGCTAAGGATCCAGGGTTGGAAACCGGGGAGCTGTTTTTT.

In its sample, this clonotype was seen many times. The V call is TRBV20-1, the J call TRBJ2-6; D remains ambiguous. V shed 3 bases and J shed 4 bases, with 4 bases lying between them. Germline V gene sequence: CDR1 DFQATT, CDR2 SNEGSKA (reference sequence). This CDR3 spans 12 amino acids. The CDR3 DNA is TGCAGTGCTAGGGTCGGGGCCAACGTCCTGACTTTC. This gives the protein CSARVGANVLTF.

CDR3 loop: CASSFREYTGELFF. The CDR3 nucleotides read TGTGCCAGCAGCTTTCGGGAATACACCGGGGAGCTGTTTTTT. This chain joins TRBV5-5 and TRBJ2-2; possible D gene TRBD2, 5 bases. V shed 2 bases and J shed 3 bases, with 8 bases lying between them. Germline values: CDR1 SGHKS, CDR2 YYEKEE (reference sequence). This CDR3 is built from 14 residues.

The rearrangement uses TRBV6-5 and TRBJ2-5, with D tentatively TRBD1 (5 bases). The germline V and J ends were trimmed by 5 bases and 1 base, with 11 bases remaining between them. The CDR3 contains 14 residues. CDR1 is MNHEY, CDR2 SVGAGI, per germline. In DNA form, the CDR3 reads TGTGCCAGCAGTAAAGGGGTGGCCCAAGAGACCCAGTACTTC. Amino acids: CASSKGVAQETQYF.

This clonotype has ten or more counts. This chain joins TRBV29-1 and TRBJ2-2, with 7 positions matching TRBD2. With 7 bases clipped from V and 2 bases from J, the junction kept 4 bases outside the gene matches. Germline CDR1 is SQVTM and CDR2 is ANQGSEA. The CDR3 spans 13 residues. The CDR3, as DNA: TGCAGCGCCCAGCGGGGCAACACCGGGGAGCTGTTTTTT. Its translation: CSAQRGNTGELFF.

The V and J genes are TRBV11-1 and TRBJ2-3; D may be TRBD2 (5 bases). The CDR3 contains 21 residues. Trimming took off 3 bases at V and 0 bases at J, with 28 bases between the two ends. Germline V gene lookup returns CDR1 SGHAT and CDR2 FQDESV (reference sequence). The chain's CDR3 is CASSFPPSLLYDPASTDTQYF. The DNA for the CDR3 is TGTGCCAGCAGCTTCCCCCCTAGCCTTCTGTATGACCCCGCTAGCACAGATACGCAGTATTTT.

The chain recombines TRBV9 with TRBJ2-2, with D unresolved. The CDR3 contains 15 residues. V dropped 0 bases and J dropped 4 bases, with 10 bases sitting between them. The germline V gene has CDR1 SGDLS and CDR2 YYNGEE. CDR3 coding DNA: TGTGCCAGCAGCGTAGCCGTCAGGACCACCGGGGAGCTGTTTTTT. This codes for CASSVAVRTTGELFF.

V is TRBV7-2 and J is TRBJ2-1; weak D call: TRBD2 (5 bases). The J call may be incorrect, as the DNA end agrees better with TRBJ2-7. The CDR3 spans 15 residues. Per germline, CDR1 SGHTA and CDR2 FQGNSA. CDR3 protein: CASSSGPSSYNEQYF. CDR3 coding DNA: TGTGCCAGCAGCTCAGGTCCTAGCTCCTACAATGAGCAGTACTTC.

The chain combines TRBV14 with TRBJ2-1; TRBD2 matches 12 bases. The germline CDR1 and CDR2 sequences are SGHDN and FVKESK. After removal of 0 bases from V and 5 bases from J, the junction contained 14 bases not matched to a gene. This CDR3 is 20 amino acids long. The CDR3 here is CASSQDRSSGGASRNNEQFF. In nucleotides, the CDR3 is TGTGCCAGCAGCCAAGATCGGTCTAGCGGGGGGGCTTCCCGAAACAATGAGCAGTTCTTC.

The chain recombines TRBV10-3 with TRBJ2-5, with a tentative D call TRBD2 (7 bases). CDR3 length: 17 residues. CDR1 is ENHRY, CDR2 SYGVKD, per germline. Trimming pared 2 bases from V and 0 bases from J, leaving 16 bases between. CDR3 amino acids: CAISEGPGGQYQETQYF. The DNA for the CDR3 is TGTGCCATCAGTGAGGGGCCCGGGGGGCAATACCAAGAGACCCAGTACTTC.

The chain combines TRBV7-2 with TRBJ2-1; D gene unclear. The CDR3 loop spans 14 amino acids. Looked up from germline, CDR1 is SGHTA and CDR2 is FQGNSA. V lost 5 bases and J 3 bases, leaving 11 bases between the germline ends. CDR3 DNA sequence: TGTGCCAGCAGCGTAATGGGTAGCTACAATGAGCAGTTCTTC. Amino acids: CASSVMGSYNEQFF. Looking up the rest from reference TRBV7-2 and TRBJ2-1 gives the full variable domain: GAGVSQSPSNKVTEKGKDVELRCDPISGHTALYWYRQSLGQGLEFLIYFQGNSAPDKSGLPSDRFSAERTGGSVSTLTIQRTQQEDSAVYLCASSVMGSYNEQFFGPGTRLTVL.

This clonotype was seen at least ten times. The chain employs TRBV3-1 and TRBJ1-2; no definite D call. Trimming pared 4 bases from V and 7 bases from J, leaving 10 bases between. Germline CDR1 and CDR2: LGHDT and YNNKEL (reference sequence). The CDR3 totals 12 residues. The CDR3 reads CASSPGILGYTF. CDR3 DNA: TGTGCCAGCAGCCCCGGAATCCTTGGCTACACCTTC. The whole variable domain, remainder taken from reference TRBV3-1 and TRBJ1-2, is DTAVSQTPKYLVTQMGNDKSIKCEQNLGHDTMYWYKQDSKKFLKIMFSYNNKELIINETVPNRFSPKSPDKAHLNLHINSLELGDSAVYFCASSPGILGYTFGSGTRLTVV.

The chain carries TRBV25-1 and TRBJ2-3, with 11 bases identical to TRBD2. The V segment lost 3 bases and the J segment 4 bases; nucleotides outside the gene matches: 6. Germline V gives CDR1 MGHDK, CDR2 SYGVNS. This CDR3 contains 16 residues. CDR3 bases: TGTGCCAGCAGTGAGATAGCGGGGGGGCGTTCAGATACGCAGTATTTT. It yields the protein CASSEIAGGRSDTQYF.